The clone carrying this T cell receptor beta chain was picked up many times. The sample is drawn from a study of T cells in Graves' hyperthyroidism and ophthalmopathy. TCR beta CDR3 region amplification was performed from RNA transcripts. Carried out on the TCR CDR3, a first-round RT-PCR used the HTBI primer set. TCRdb passed the multiplex PCR reads through MiXCR, listing each CDR3 protein once. Of about 500,000 distinct CDR3 sequences in the sample, about 16% are singletons; the top ten hold 25% to 30%. CDR1 MNHEY and CDR2 SMNVEV come from the germline V gene (reference sequence). The CDR3 contains 15 residues. Trimming at V came to 4 bases and at J to 5 bases, leaving 7 bases not matched to a gene.

This chain uses TRBV27 with TRBJ2-1, with TRBD2 identical over 8 bases. Input material: blood. This TCR was recovered from a woman aged 25 to 39 with Graves' ophthalmopathy. CDR3 bases: TGTGCCAGCAGTTACAGACTAGCGAGAGACAATGAGCAGTTCTTC. Translation gives CASSYRLARDNEQFF.